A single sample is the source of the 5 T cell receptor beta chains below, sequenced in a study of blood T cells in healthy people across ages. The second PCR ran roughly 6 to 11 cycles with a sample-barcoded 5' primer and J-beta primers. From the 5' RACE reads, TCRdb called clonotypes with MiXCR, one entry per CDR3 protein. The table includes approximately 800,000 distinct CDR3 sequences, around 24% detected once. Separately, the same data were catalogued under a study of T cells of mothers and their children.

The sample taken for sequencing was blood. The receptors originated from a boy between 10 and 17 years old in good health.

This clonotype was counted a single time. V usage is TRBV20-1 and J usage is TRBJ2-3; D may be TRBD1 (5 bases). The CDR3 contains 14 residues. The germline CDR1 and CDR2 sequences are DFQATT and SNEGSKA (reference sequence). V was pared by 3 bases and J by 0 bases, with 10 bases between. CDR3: CSASRGGSTDTQYF. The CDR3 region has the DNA TGCAGTGCTAGTAGGGGCGGAAGCACAGATACGCAGTATTTT.

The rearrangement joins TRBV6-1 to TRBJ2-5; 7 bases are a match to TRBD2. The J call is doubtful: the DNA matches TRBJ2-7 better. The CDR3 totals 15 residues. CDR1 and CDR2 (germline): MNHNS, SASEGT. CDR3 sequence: CASSKPLAAAYEQYF. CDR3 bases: TGTGCCAGCAGTAAGCCTCTAGCGGCGGCCTACGAGCAGTACTTC.

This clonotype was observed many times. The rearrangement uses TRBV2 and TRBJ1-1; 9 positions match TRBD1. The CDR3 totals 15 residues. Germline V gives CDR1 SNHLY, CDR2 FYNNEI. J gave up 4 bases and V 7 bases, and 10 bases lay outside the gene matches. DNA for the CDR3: TGTGCCAGCAACTTGGACAGGGGTTCACTCACTGAAGCTTTCTTT. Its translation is CASNLDRGSLTEAFF.

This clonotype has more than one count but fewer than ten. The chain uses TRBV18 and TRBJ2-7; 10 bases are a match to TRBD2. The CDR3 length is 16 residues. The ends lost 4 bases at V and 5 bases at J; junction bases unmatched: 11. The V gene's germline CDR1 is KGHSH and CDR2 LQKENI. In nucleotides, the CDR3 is TGTGCCAGCTCACGAGGGCTAGCGGGGGCCTCTGACGAGCAGTACTTC. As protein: CASSRGLAGASDEQYF.

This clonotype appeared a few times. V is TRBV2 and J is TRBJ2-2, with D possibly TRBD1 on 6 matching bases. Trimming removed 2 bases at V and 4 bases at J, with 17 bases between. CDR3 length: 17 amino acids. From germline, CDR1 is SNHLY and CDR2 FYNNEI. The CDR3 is CASSEWGLAGTTGELFF. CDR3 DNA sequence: TGTGCCAGCAGTGAATGGGGGCTGGCAGGGACCACCGGGGAGCTGTTTTTT.